Listed below are T cell receptor beta chains from one sample, sequenced in a study of blood T cell repertoires in COVID-19. Sequencing used immunoSEQ multiplex PCR; TCRdb keeps in-frame clones, though not all of them. The data show nearly 250,000 clones, over 75% seen once. The specimen sequenced was PBMCs or T cells enriched from blood (not recorded which). The receptors derive from a woman aged 45-59 years with acute COVID-19. CDR3s include the opening cysteine and the closing phenylalanine or tryptophan. Fields, in order: J gene, V gene, D gene, CDR3 protein. D genes are given only for firm matches.

>TRBJ2-3|TRBV7-9|NA
CASSLTSWTALRTDTQYF
>TRBJ1-1|TRBV29-1|TRBD1
CSVLTGGAWNTEAFF
>TRBJ2-7|TRBV5-1|NA
CASSQGTGSYEQYF
>TRBJ1-1|TRBV7-2|TRBD1
CASSSRTGGGTEAFF
>TRBJ1-3|TRBV4-1|NA
CASSQDRGSRNTIYF
>TRBJ2-7|TRBV29-1|TRBD2
CSVPKAGGPEQYF
>TRBJ1-2|TRBV19|NA
CASTPTRGTTNYGYTF
>TRBJ1-3|TRBV11-1|NA
CASSLNGRISGNTIYF
>TRBJ1-2|TRBV19|NA
CASSIASGRANYGYTF
>TRBJ1-2|TRBV5-1|NA
CASSLYGQGTYGYTF
>TRBJ1-2|TRBV6-5|NA
CASSYSLGVYSGYTF
>TRBJ1-2|TRBV19|TRBD1
CASSPTGGGYGYTF
>TRBJ1-2|TRBV12-3/TRBV12-4|TRBD1
CASSIRQGAGYTF
>TRBJ2-5|TRBV4-1|TRBD2
CASSQDRTSGGAFQETQYF
>TRBJ1-2|TRBV28|NA
CASSPGTFANYGYTF
>TRBJ2-1|TRBV25-1|TRBD2
CASSPFSGGAGYEQFF
>TRBJ1-5|TRBV7-2|NA
CASSSRGNQPQHF
>TRBJ1-2|TRBV11-2|NA
CASSLDQVTSYGYTF
>TRBJ2-3|TRBV5-1|TRBD2
CASSSGVADTQYF
>TRBJ1-1|TRBV9|TRBD1
CASSFGQGTEAFF
>TRBJ2-5|TRBV7-8|TRBD2
CASSLGLATDYETQYF
>TRBJ2-1|TRBV19|TRBD1
CASSIGYRGRPADNEQFF
>TRBJ1-4|TRBV30|NA
CAWSVRVSPTRPEKLFF